The 26 T cell receptor beta chains below all came from one sample that was sequenced in a study of cytomegalovirus exposure and HLA in healthy donors. The primer mix had 60 Vbeta and 13 Jbeta primers. The assay was immunoSEQ multiplex PCR, and TCRdb's table has in-frame clones only and misses some. This sample has over 100,000 clones, with around 66% found just once. The sample taken for sequencing was PBMCs. These receptors all come from a man younger than 35 in good health and CMV-seronegative.

The V and J genes are TRBV28 and TRBJ1-1; perhaps TRBD1 as D (6 bases). The CDR3 extends over 13 amino acids. The germline CDR1 and CDR2 sequences are MDHEN and SYDVKM. Trimming removed 4 bases at V and 11 bases at J, with 17 bases between. The CDR3 is CASSSGTPWWAFF. For the CDR3, the DNA is TGTGCCAGCAGTTCCGGGACACCTTGGTGGGCTTTCTTT. Full variable domain (rest looked up from reference TRBV28 and TRBJ1-1): DVKVTQSSRYLVKRTGEKVFLECVQDMDHENMFWYRQDPGLGLRLIYFSYDVKMKEKGDIPEGYSVSREKKERFSLILESASTNQTSMYLCASSSGTPWWAFFGQGTRLTVV.

The rearrangement joins TRBV19 to TRBJ1-2; D is ambiguous. Germline lookup yields CDR1 LNHDA and CDR2 SQIVND (reference sequence). The V gene lost 5 bases and the J gene lost 8 bases, with 9 bases spanning the gap. The CDR3 is made up of 11 amino acids. CDR3 sequence: CASSPNFGYTF. Here the CDR3 DNA reads TGTGCCAGTAGTCCCAACTTCGGCTACACCTTC.

This chain joins TRBV15 and TRBJ1-2; 10 bases map to TRBD1. The CDR3 has 14 residues. Trimming removed 3 bases from V and 8 bases from J; junction bases left unmatched: 6. Looked up from germline, CDR1 is LNHNV and CDR2 is YYDKDF (reference sequence). CDR3 loop: CATSSLGQGCGYTF. The CDR3 nucleotides read TGTGCCACCAGCAGTTTGGGACAGGGGTGCGGCTACACCTTC.

This clone came up a few times. The CDR3 DNA reads as TGCGCCAGCACCGGGACACTCCATGAAGCTTTCTTT. Residues: CASTGTLHEAFF. The chain employs TRBV10-2 and TRBJ1-1; D might be TRBD1 (6 bases). In germline, CDR1 is WSHSY, CDR2 SAAADI. Trimming cost V 7 bases and J 7 bases, with 13 bases left between them. The CDR3 has 12 amino acids.

The genes are TRBV6-5 and TRBJ2-1, with 8 bases identical to TRBD2. This CDR3 contains 15 residues. V was pared by 2 bases and J by 8 bases, with 8 bases of the junction left unmatched. Germline V gene data show CDR1 as MNHEY and CDR2 as SVGAGI. The CDR3 DNA sequence: TGTGCCAGCAGTTACGTCGCGGGAGGTAACGATGAGCAGTTCTTC. It encodes CASSYVAGGNDEQFF.

The chain is built from TRBV6-5 and TRBJ1-6, with unresolved D. CDR3 length: 14 residues. The germline V and J ends were trimmed by 5 bases and 2 bases, with 7 bases remaining between them. Germline V gene sequence: CDR1 MNHEY, CDR2 SVGAGI. CDR3 bases: TGTGCCAGCAGTCGGAGTACCTATAATTCACCCCTCCACTTT. Residues: CASSRSTYNSPLHF.

The chain couples TRBV7-6 to TRBJ1-1, with 7 bases identical to TRBD1. Unmatched junction bases numbered 10, after V lost 4 bases and J lost 8 bases. This CDR3 region has 14 residues. Germline values: CDR1 SGHVS, CDR2 FNYEAQ. CDR3 bases: TGTGCCAGCAGCTCATGGACAGGAGGTTTCGAAGCTTTCTTT. Its translation is CASSSWTGGFEAFF.

The V call is TRBV7-9, the J call TRBJ2-7, with D perhaps matching TRBD1 (5 bases). Germline CDR1 reads SEHNR; CDR2 reads FQNEAQ (reference sequence). The CDR3 consists of 15 residues. Trimming removed 1 base from V and 4 bases from J, with 14 bases in between. The CDR3 here is CASSLVIGAHYEQYF. As DNA, the CDR3 is TGTGCCAGCAGCTTAGTTATTGGGGCGCATTACGAGCAGTACTTC.

The chain has TRBV10-3 and TRBJ2-1; D gene ambiguous. The germline V gene has CDR1 ENHRY and CDR2 SYGVKD. V was shortened by 0 bases and J by 5 bases, with 11 bases between the two germline ends. There are 15 residues in the CDR3. CDR3 sequence reads: CAISESSWSNNEQFF. The DNA for the CDR3 is TGTGCCATCAGTGAGTCTAGTTGGAGTAACAATGAGCAGTTCTTC.

This clone showed up just a few times. The genes are TRBV7-8 and TRBJ2-4; weak D call: TRBD2 (6 bases). This CDR3 has 14 residues. Trimming took off 2 bases at V and 8 bases at J, with 13 bases between the two ends. CDR1 is SGHVS and CDR2 is FQNEAQ in the germline V gene. CDR3 sequence reads: CASSLLSRRDIQYF. The CDR3 DNA reads as TGTGCCAGCAGCTTATTATCTCGGAGGGACATTCAGTACTTC.

This clone was seen only once. The chain links TRBV7-2 to TRBJ2-1, with 10 bases identical to TRBD2. The CDR3 is made up of 16 amino acids. Trimming removed 1 base from V and 5 bases from J; junction bases left unmatched: 5. The germline gives CDR1 SGHTA, CDR2 FQGNSA. Here the CDR3 reads CASSLGVGLADNEQFF. The CDR3 nucleotides are TGTGCCAGCAGCTTAGGCGTCGGACTAGCGGACAATGAGCAGTTCTTC.

The V call is TRBV6-1, the J call TRBJ2-5, with 7 positions matching TRBD2. Germline loops: CDR1 MNHNS, CDR2 SASEGT. Germline trimming cut 2 bases from V and 0 bases from J; bases unmatched to any gene: 6. This CDR3 contains 16 residues. This CDR3 is CASSEQAGVYQETQYF. CDR3 nucleotide sequence: TGTGCCAGCAGTGAACAGGCGGGGGTGTACCAAGAGACCCAGTACTTC.

J is TRBJ2-1 and V is TRBV27, with 12 bases fitting TRBD2. J gave up 3 bases and V 5 bases, and 5 bases lay outside the gene matches. CDR3 length: 16 residues. CDR1 is MNHEY, CDR2 SMNVEV, per germline (reference sequence). CDR3 protein: CASSLLAGGNYNEQFF. The CDR3, as DNA: TGTGCCAGCAGTCTCCTAGCGGGAGGGAACTACAATGAGCAGTTCTTC.

The V call is TRBV19, the J call TRBJ2-7, with D possibly matching TRBD2 (5 bases). Looked up from germline, CDR1 is LNHDA and CDR2 is SQIVND (reference sequence). This CDR3 contains 15 residues. V lost 1 base and J 0 bases, leaving 10 bases between the germline ends. The CDR3 protein is CASSIGSGSSYEQYF. The DNA for the CDR3 is TGTGCCAGTAGTATAGGGTCGGGAAGCTCCTACGAGCAGTACTTC.

The chain joins TRBV9 to TRBJ1-4; no reliable D call. The V end was cut by 0 bases, the J end by 5 bases, with 11 bases between. The length of the CDR3 is 15 residues. Germline lookup yields CDR1 SGDLS and CDR2 YYNGEE. This chain's CDR3 is CASSVATDKNEKLFF. For the CDR3, the DNA is TGTGCCAGCAGCGTAGCTACAGATAAGAATGAAAAACTGTTTTTT. Complete variable domain (other parts from reference TRBV9 and TRBJ1-4): DSGVTQTPKHLITATGQRVTLRCSPRSGDLSVYWYQQSLDQGLQFLIQYYNGEERAKGNILERFSAQQFPDLHSELNLSSLELGDSALYFCASSVATDKNEKLFFGSGTQLSVL.

This clone was observed a single time. The chain couples TRBV7-9 to TRBJ2-2; 7 bases match TRBD2. Germline CDR1 and CDR2: SEHNR and FQNEAQ (reference sequence). Germline trimming cut 3 bases from V and 4 bases from J; bases unmatched to any gene: 5. The CDR3 runs 15 residues. The chain's CDR3 is CASSFPSGPTGELFF. CDR3 in DNA: TGTGCCAGCAGCTTCCCTAGCGGACCCACCGGGGAGCTGTTTTTT.

This clone was observed a few times. J is TRBJ2-7 and V is TRBV7-2, with D maybe TRBD2 (6 bases). Per germline, CDR1 SGHTA and CDR2 FQGNSA. This CDR3 is 12 amino acids long. Trimming left V 6 bases short and J 6 bases short, with 12 bases between. CDR3 residues: CASSSTSFEQYF. CDR3 in DNA: TGTGCCAGCAGTTCGACTAGTTTCGAGCAGTACTTC.

The J gene is TRBJ2-1, the V gene TRBV9; the match to TRBD2 covers 7 bases. With V trimmed by 3 bases and J by 2 bases, 8 bases remained unmatched. The CDR3 runs 16 residues. Germline CDR1 and CDR2: SGDLS and YYNGEE. As DNA, the CDR3 is TGTGCCAGCAGCGCCTCGAGCGGGATCACCTACAATGAGCAGTTCTTC. This gives the protein CASSASSGITYNEQFF.

Only one count was recorded for this clone. V and J are TRBV19 and TRBJ2-5, with TRBD2 as a possible D gene (6 bases). The V end lost 4 bases, the J end lost 2 bases, and 14 bases lay between the germline ends. CDR3 length: 15 residues. CDR1 is LNHDA, CDR2 SQIVND, per germline (reference sequence). DNA for the CDR3: TGTGCCAGTAGTAAAAGGGTGGAGGGACAAGAGACCCAGTACTTC. It yields the protein CASSKRVEGQETQYF.

This clone turned up a few times. This chain joins TRBV4-3 and TRBJ1-1; 11 bases agree with TRBD1. Germline CDR1 reads LGHNA; CDR2 reads YSLEER. The CDR3 spans 16 residues. Germline trimming cut 0 bases from V and 4 bases from J; bases unmatched to any gene: 4. The CDR3, as DNA: TGCGCCAGCAGCCAAGACGCGGGGACAGGGGGCACTGAAGCTTTCTTT. Residues: CASSQDAGTGGTEAFF.

The chain recombines TRBV29-1 with TRBJ1-2; no firm D call. V was clipped by 4 bases and J by 7 bases, with 13 bases between them. CDR3 length: 12 residues. Germline CDR1 is SQVTM and CDR2 is ANQGSEA. The CDR3 region is CSVVTRGFGYTF. DNA of the CDR3: TGCAGCGTTGTAACGCGAGGTTTTGGCTACACCTTC.

This chain uses TRBV30 with TRBJ1-1; D ambiguous. Germline V gene data show CDR1 as GTSNPN and CDR2 as SVGIG (reference sequence). CDR3 length: 14 amino acids. The ends were cut back, 4 bases at V and 2 bases at J, with 14 bases in the middle. The CDR3 reads CAWTLGGRNTEAFF. In nucleotides, the CDR3 is TGTGCCTGGACCCTCGGAGGAAGAAACACTGAAGCTTTCTTT.

The V call is TRBV30, the J call TRBJ1-5; D perhaps matches TRBD1 (6 bases). V was pared by 3 bases and J by 3 bases, with 9 bases between. The CDR3 consists of 13 residues. Per germline, CDR1 GTSNPN and CDR2 SVGIG (reference sequence). CDR3 sequence reads: CAWRGGYNQPQHF. CDR3 in DNA: TGTGCCTGGAGAGGGGGATACAATCAGCCCCAGCATTTT.

This clone was observed a handful of times. The V gene is TRBV2, the J gene TRBJ1-5; D possibly corresponds to TRBD1 (6 bases). CDR1 and CDR2 (germline): SNHLY, FYNNEI. Trimming removed 1 base from V and 9 bases from J, with 13 bases in between. This CDR3 spans 14 amino acids. This CDR3 is CASSEDRAYGPQHF. The CDR3 DNA follows: TGTGCCAGCAGTGAAGACAGGGCCTATGGGCCCCAGCATTTT.

The chain's CDR3 is CASSLFEVTYEQYF. For the CDR3, the DNA is TGTGCCAGCAGCTTGTTCGAGGTAACCTACGAGCAGTACTTC. The chain combines TRBV7-8 with TRBJ2-7; D gene uncertain. The CDR3 runs 14 residues. Trimming took off 3 bases at V and 2 bases at J, with 11 bases between the two ends. The germline V gene encodes CDR1 SGHVS and CDR2 FQNEAQ.

The V gene is TRBV7-8, the J gene TRBJ1-4; 9 bases fit TRBD1. The CDR3 totals 15 residues. The V gene's germline CDR1 is SGHVS and CDR2 FQNEAQ. V was pared by 4 bases and J by 7 bases, with 7 bases of the junction left unmatched. The DNA for the CDR3 is TGTGCCAGCAGCTCATACAGGGGGCGGGGTGAAAAACTGTTTTTT. Amino acid sequence: CASSSYRGRGEKLFF.